This T cell receptor (beta chain) was retrieved from a study of blood T cell repertoires in COVID-19. Across the whole study: Specimens from acute and convalescent COVID-19 originated in the United States, Italy and Spain.

In the authors' workflow: Scientists estimated how many nucleated cells there were by amplifying reference gene primers. Measured with immunoSEQ multiplex PCR; TCRdb has only the in-frame clones, and not every one. V and J calls and clone size are as listed in that table; D and trimming were resolved from the DNA. The sample records about 190,000 clones, less than 85% being singletons. CDR1 and CDR2 from the germline V gene are MNHNY and SVGAGI (reference sequence). Trimming removed 2 bases from V and 5 bases from J, with 7 bases in between. The CDR3 is made up of 14 amino acids. The sequence was obtained from a woman of 80 years or more with active or convalescent COVID-19. The material sequenced was peripheral blood. The chain is built from TRBV6-6 and TRBJ1-6, with D unclear. The CDR3 loop is CASSYVRNNSPLHF. The CDR3 nucleotides read TGTGCCAGCAGTTACGTGCGGAATAATTCACCCCTCCACTTT.